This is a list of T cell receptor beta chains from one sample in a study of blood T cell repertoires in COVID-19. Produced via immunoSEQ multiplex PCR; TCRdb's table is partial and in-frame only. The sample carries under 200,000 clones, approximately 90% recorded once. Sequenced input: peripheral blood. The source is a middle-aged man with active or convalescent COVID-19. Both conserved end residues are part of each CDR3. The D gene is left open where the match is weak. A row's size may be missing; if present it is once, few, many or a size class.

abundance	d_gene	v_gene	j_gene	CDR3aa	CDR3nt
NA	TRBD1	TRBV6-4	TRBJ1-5	CASSPSRGDQPQHF	TGTGCCAGCAGCCCCAGCAGGGGGGATCAGCCCCAGCATTTT
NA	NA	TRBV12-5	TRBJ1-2	CASGQLADGAGGYTF	TGTGCTAGTGGGCAACTTGCGGACGGTGCAGGGGGCTACACCTTC
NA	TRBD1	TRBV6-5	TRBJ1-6	CASRPGTGLSPLHF	TGTGCCAGCAGACCAGGGACAGGGCTCTCACCCCTCCACTTT
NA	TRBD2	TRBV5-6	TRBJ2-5	CASSLALAGGRETQYF	TGTGCCAGCAGCTTGGCCCTAGCGGGGGGACGGGAGACCCAGTACTTC
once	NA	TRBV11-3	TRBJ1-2	CASRGSGGYTF	TGTGCCAGCAGAGGGAGTGGCGGCTACACCTTC
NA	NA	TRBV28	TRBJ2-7	CASSLWGQGRDEQYF	TGTGCCAGCAGTTTATGGGGGCAGGGAAGGGACGAGCAGTACTTC
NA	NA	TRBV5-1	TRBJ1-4	CASRVSTGEKLFF	TGCGCCAGCAGGGTATCAACGGGGGAAAAACTGTTTTTT
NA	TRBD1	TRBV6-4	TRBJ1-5	CASRAGTGWDQPQHF	TGTGCCAGCAGAGCCGGGACAGGATGGGATCAGCCCCAGCATTTT
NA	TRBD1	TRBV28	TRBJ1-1	CASSSQGARDTEAFF	TGTGCCAGCAGTTCACAGGGGGCTCGGGACACTGAAGCTTTCTTT
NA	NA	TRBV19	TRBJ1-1	CASSLARENTEAFF	TGTGCCAGTAGCTTGGCGAGGGAGAACACTGAAGCTTTCTTT
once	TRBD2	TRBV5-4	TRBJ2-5	CASSNVAGGRETQYF	TGTGCCAGCAGCAATGTAGCGGGAGGTCGGGAGACCCAGTACTTC
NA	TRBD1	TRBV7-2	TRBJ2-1	CASSHRGGEQFF	TGTGCCAGCAGCCACAGGGGTGGTGAGCAGTTCTTC
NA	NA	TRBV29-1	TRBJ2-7	CSVTPRLEGVRYEQYF	TGCAGCGTTACCCCTCGACTTGAGGGCGTTCGATACGAGCAGTACTTC
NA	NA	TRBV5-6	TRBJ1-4	CASSLGRGLTNEKLFF	TGTGCCAGCAGCTTGGGGCGGGGGCTAACTAATGAAAAACTGTTTTTT
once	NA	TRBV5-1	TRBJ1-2	CASSPSGQEGNGYTF	TGCGCCAGCAGCCCCAGTGGGCAGGAGGGAAATGGCTACACCTTC
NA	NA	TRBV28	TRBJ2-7	CASLVRGKYEQYF	TGTGCCAGCCTCGTTAGGGGGAAGTACGAGCAGTACTTC
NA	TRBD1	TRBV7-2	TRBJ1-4	CASTGATGRPTNEKLFF	TGTGCCAGCACAGGGGCGACAGGGAGACCAACTAATGAAAAACTGTTTTTT
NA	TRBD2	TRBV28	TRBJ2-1	CASSFAGDKFF	TGTGCCAGCAGTTTTGCGGGAGATAAGTTCTTC
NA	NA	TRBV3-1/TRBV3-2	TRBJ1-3	CASSHSGAISGNTIYF	TGTGCCAGCAGCCATAGTGGGGCAATCTCTGGAAACACCATATATTTT